Only one count was recorded for the clone carrying this T cell receptor beta chain. Method: immunoSEQ multiplex PCR; TCRdb's copy keeps in-frame clones and lacks some. The sample lists some 180,000 clones, around 81% occurring once. This sample is part of a study of blood T cell repertoires in COVID-19. About the research overall: PBMCs, B-cell-depleted T cells, or T cells provided the cDNA or gDNA that made up the material.

V lost 7 bases, J lost 1 base, and 16 bases lay in between. This CDR3 comprises 15 residues. The germline V gene encodes CDR1 SEHNR and CDR2 FQNEAQ (reference sequence). The gene calls are TRBV7-9 and TRBJ1-1; perhaps TRBD1 as D (5 bases). The clonotype originates from a woman aged 40-49 years with COVID-19, enrolled during active disease. Material: peripheral blood. Written as DNA, the CDR3 is TGTGCCAGCACGGCTTCGGGACTTAAGAACACTGAAGCTTTCTTT. Amino acid sequence: CASTASGLKNTEAFF. Based on the CDR3 plus reference TRBV7-9 and TRBJ1-1, the full variable domain is DTGVSQNPRHKITKRGQNVTFRCDPISEHNRLYWYRQTLGQGPEFLTYFQNEAQLEKSRLLSDRFSAERPKGSFSTLEIQRTEQGDSAMYLCASTASGLKNTEAFFGQGTRLTVV.